This T cell receptor (beta chain) was recovered during a study of T cells in tumors after PD-1 blockade. At the level of the study: Patients received pembrolizumab 200 mg every 3 weeks or cemiplimab 350 mg every 2 weeks.

This clone was detected once. Trimming removed 2 bases at V and 5 bases at J, with 8 bases between. The CDR3 totals 13 residues. Germline CDR1 and CDR2: SGHRS and YFSETQ. Clones were sequenced by immunoSEQ multiplex PCR, and TCRdb holds only the in-frame ones, with some missing. The data hold about 47,000 clones, with around four fifths observed a single time. The clonotype was recovered from a human donor with advanced basal cell or squamous cell carcinoma (not recorded which). J is TRBJ1-5 and V is TRBV5-1; unclear D gene. The source was PBMCs, collected before anti-PD-1 therapy. For the CDR3, the DNA is TGCGCCAGCAGCTTTTTAGGGTATCAGCCCCAGCATTTT. This sequence encodes CASSFLGYQPQHF.